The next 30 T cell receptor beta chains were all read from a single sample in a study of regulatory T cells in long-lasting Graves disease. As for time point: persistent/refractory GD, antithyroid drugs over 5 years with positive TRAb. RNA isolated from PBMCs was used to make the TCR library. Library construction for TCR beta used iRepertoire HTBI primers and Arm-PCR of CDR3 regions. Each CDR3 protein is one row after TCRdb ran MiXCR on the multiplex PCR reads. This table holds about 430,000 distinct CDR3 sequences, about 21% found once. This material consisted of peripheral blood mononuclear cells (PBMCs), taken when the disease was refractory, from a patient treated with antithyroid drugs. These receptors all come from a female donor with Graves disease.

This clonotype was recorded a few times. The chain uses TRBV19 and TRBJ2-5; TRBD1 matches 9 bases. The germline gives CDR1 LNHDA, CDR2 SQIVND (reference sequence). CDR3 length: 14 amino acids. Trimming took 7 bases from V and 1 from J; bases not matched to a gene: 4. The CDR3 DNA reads TGTGCCAGTACCATGACAGGGGGCCAAGAGACCCAGTACTTC. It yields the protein CASTMTGGQETQYF.

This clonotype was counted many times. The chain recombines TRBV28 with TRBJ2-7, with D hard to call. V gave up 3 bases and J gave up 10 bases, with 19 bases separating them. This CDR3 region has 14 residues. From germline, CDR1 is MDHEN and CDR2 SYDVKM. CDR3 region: CASSLVVADAGQYF. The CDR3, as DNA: TGTGCCAGCAGTTTGGTAGTGGCTGACGCCGGCCAGTACTTC.

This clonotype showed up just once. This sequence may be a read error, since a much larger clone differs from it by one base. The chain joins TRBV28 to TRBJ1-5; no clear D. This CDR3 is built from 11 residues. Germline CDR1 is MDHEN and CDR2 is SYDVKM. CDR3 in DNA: TGTGTCAGCAGGAGCAATCAGCCCCAGCATTTT. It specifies CVSRSNQPQHF.

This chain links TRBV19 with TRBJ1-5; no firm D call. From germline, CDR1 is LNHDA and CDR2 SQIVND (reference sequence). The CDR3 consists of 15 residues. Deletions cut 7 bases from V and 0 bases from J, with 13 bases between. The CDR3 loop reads CASTKSGISNQPQHF. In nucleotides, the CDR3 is TGTGCCAGTACTAAATCGGGGATTAGCAATCAGCCCCAGCATTTT. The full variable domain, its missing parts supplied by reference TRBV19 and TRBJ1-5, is DGGITQSPKYLFRKEGQNVTLSCEQNLNHDAMYWYRQDPGQGLRLIYYSQIVNDFQKGDIAEGYSVSREKKESFPLTVTSAQKNPTAFYLCASTKSGISNQPQHFGDGTRLSIL.

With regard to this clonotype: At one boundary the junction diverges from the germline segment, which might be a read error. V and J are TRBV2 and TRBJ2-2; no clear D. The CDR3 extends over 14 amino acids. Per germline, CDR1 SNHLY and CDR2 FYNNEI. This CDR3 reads CASREDRITGELFF. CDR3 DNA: TGTGCCAGCAGAGAAGACCGTATTACCGGGGAGCTGTTTTTT.

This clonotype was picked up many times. The CDR3 loop reads CASSLASGPSYEQYF. DNA for the CDR3: TGTGCCAGCAGTTTGGCTTCAGGTCCCTCCTACGAGCAGTACTTC. The rearrangement uses TRBV28 and TRBJ2-7; D not resolved. The V end lost 3 bases, the J end lost 0 bases, and 12 bases lay between the germline ends. Germline V gene lookup returns CDR1 MDHEN and CDR2 SYDVKM. CDR3 size: 15 residues.

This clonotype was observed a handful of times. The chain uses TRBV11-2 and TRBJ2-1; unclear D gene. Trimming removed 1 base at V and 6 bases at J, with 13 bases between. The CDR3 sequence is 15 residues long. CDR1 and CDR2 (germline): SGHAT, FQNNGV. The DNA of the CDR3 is TGTGCCAGCAGCTTAGTTGGCACACCTTGCAATGAGCAGTTCTTC. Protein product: CASSLVGTPCNEQFF.

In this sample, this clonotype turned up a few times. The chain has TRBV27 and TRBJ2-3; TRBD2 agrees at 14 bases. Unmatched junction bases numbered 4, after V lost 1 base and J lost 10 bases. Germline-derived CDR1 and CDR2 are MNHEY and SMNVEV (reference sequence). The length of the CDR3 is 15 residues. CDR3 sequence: CASSLFGTSGSPQYF. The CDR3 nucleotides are TGTGCCAGCAGTTTATTCGGGACTAGCGGGAGCCCGCAGTATTTT.

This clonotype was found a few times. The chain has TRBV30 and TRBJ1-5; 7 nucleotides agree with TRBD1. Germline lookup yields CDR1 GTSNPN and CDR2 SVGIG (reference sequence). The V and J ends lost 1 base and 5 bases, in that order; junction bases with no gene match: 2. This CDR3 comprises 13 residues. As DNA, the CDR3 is TGTGCCTGGAGTGGGACAGGTCATCAGCCCCAGCATTTT. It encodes CAWSGTGHQPQHF.

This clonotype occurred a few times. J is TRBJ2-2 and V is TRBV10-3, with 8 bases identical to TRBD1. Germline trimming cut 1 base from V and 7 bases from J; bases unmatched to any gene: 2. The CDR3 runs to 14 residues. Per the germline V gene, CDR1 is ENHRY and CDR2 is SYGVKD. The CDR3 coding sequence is TGTGCCATCAGTGAGTGGACAGGGAACGGGGAGCTGTTTTTT. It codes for CAISEWTGNGELFF.

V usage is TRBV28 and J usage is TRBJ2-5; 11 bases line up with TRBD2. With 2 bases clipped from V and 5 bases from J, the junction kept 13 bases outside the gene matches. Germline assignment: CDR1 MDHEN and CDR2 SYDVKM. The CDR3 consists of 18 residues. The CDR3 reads CASSLTGLAVGYRETQYF. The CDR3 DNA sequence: TGTGCCAGCAGTTTAACGGGACTAGCGGTGGGGTATAGGGAGACCCAGTACTTC.

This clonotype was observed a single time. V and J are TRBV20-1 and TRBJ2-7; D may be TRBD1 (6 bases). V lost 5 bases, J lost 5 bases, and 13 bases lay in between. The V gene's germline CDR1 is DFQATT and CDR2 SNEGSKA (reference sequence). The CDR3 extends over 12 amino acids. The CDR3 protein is CSAPQQGDEQYF. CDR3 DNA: TGCAGTGCTCCTCAACAGGGCGACGAGCAGTACTTC.

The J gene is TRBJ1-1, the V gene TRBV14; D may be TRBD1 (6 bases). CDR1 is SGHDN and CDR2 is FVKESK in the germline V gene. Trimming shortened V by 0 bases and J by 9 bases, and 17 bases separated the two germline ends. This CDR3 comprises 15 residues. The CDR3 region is CASSQDQWGLRKAFF. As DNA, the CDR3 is TGTGCCAGCAGCCAAGATCAATGGGGGCTGCGCAAAGCTTTCTTT.

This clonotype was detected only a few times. CDR3 sequence reads: CASSSQGLQGYNSPLHF. DNA of the CDR3: TGTGCCAGCAGCTCACAGGGTCTCCAGGGATATAATTCACCCCTCCACTTT. The chain links TRBV5-6 to TRBJ1-6; the D gene is possibly TRBD1 (6 bases). Trimming took off 3 bases at V and 4 bases at J, with 17 bases between the two ends. The CDR3 contains 17 residues. Per germline, CDR1 SGHDT and CDR2 YYEEEE.

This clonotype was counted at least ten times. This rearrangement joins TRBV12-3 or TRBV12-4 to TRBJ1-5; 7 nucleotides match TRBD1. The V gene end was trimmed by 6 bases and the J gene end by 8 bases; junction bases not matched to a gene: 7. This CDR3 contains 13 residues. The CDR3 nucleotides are TGTGCCAGCAGGCAGACAGGGTCGGAGCCCCAGCATTTT. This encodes CASRQTGSEPQHF.

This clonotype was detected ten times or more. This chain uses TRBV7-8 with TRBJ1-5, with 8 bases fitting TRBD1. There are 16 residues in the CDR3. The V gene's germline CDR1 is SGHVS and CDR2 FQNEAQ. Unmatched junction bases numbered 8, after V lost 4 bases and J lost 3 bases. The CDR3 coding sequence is TGTGCCAGCAGCTACGGCTTGGACAGGGTCAATCAGCCCCAGCATTTT. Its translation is CASSYGLDRVNQPQHF. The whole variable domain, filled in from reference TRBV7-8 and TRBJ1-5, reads GAGVSQSPRYKVAKRGQDVALRCDPISGHVSLFWYQQALGQGPEFLTYFQNEAQLDKSGLPSDRFFAERPEGSVSTLKIQRTQQEDSAVYLCASSYGLDRVNQPQHFGDGTRLSIL.

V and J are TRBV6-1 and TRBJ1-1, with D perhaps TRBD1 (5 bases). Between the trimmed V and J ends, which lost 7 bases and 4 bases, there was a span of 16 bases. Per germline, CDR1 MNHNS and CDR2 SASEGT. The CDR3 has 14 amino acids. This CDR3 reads CASKAPSGGTEAFF. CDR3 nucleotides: TGTGCCAGCAAGGCCCCGTCGGGGGGCACTGAAGCTTTCTTT.

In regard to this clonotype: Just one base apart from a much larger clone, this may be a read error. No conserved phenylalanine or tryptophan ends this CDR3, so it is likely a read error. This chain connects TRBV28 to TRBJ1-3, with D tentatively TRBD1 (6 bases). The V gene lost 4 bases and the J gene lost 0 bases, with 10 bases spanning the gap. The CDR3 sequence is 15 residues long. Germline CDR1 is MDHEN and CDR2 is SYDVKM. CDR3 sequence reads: CASSSQTGSGNTIYL. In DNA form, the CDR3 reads TGTGCCAGCAGTTCGCAGACAGGCTCTGGAAACACCATATATCTT.

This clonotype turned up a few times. The CDR3 loop is CASSFGPRGNQPQHF. For the CDR3, the DNA is TGTGCCAGCAGCTTCGGGCCTCGGGGCAATCAGCCCCAGCATTTT. The genes are TRBV13 and TRBJ1-5, with D hard to call. Trimming removed 3 bases at V and 2 bases at J, with 11 bases between. Looked up from germline, CDR1 is PRHDT and CDR2 is FYEKMQ (reference sequence). The CDR3 sequence is 15 residues long.

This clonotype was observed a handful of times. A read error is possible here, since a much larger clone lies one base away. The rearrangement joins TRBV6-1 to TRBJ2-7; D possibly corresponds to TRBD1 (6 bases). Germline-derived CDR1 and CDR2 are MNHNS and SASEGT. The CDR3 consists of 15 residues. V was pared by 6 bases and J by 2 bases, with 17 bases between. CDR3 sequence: CASSGPGTGTYEQYF. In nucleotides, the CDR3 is TGTGCCAGCAGCGGGCCGGGAACAGGGACCTACGAGCAGTACTTC.

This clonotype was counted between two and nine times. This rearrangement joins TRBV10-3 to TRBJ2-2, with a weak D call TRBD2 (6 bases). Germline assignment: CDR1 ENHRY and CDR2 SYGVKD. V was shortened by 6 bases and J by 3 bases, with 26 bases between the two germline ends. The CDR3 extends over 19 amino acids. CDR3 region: CAIRTSKRGTPRDTGELFF. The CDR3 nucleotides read TGTGCCATCAGGACTTCTAAGAGAGGGACTCCCCGTGACACCGGGGAGCTGTTTTTT.

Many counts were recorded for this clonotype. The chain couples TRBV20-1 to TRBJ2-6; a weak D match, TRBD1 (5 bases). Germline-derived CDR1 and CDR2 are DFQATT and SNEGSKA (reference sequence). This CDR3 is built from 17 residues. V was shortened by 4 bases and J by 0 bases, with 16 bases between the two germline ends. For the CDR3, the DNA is TGCAGTGCTACGTCCGGCAGAAGGGGCTCTGGGGCCAACGTCCTGACTTTC. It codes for CSATSGRRGSGANVLTF.

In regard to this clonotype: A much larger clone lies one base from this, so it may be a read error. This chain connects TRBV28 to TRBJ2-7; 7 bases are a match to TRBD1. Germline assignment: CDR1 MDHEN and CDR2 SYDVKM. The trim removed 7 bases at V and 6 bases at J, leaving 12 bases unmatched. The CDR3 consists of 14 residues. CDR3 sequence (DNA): TGTGCCAGCAAACCGGGACAGCTTCCATGCGAGCAGTACTTC. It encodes CASKPGQLPCEQYF.

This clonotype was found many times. CDR3 DNA sequence: TGTGCCAGCAGTACCCACTCTGGAGCTTGGCCGGGCGAGCAGTACTTC. This sequence encodes CASSTHSGAWPGEQYF. This chain connects TRBV2 to TRBJ2-7, with D uncertain. The CDR3 sequence is 16 residues long. In germline, CDR1 is SNHLY, CDR2 FYNNEI. V lost 5 bases to trimming and J lost 6 bases, with 23 bases between them.

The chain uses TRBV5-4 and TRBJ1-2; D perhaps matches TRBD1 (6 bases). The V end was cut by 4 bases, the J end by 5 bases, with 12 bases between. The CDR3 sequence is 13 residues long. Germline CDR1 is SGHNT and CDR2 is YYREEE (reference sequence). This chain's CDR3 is CASSRGGGYGYTF. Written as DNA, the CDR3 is TGTGCCAGCAGCCGAGGGGGAGGGTATGGCTACACCTTC.

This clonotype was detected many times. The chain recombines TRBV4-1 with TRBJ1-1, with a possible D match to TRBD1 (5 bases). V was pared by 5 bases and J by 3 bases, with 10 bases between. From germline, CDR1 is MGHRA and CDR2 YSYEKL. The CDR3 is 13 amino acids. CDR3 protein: CASSTRGDTEAFF. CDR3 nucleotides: TGCGCCAGCAGCACCCGGGGGGACACTGAAGCTTTCTTT.

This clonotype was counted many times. The CDR3 is CASSSYRDRDYHRGEAFF. As DNA, the CDR3 is TGTGCCAGCAGTTCGTACCGGGACAGGGACTACCACCGGGGTGAAGCTTTCTTT. J is TRBJ1-1 and V is TRBV28; the match to TRBD1 covers 9 bases. V lost 4 bases and J lost 7; bases outside the gene matches: 19. Germline CDR1 MDHEN, CDR2 SYDVKM. The CDR3 totals 18 residues.

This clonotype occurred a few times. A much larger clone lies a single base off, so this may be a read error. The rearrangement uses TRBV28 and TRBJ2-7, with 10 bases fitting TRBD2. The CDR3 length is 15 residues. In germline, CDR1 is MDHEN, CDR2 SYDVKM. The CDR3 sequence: CAGSVLAGPKYEQYF. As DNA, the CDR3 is TGTGCCGGCAGCGTACTAGCGGGACCTAAGTACGAGCAGTACTTC.

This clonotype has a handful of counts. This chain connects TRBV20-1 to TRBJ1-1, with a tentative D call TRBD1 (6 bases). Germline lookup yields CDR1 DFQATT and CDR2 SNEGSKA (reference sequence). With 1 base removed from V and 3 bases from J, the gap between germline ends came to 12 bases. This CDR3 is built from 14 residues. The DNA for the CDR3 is TGCAGTGCTAGAGGGGGGGGGCCCCACACTGAAGCTTTCTTT. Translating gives CSARGGGPHTEAFF.

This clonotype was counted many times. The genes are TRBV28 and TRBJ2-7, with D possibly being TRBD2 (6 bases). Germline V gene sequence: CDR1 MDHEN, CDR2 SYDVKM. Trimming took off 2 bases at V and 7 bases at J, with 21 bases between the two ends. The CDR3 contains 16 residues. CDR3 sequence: CASSLRPPRLVGEQYF. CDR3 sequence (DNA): TGTGCCAGCAGTTTACGACCCCCCCGACTAGTCGGTGAGCAGTACTTC.